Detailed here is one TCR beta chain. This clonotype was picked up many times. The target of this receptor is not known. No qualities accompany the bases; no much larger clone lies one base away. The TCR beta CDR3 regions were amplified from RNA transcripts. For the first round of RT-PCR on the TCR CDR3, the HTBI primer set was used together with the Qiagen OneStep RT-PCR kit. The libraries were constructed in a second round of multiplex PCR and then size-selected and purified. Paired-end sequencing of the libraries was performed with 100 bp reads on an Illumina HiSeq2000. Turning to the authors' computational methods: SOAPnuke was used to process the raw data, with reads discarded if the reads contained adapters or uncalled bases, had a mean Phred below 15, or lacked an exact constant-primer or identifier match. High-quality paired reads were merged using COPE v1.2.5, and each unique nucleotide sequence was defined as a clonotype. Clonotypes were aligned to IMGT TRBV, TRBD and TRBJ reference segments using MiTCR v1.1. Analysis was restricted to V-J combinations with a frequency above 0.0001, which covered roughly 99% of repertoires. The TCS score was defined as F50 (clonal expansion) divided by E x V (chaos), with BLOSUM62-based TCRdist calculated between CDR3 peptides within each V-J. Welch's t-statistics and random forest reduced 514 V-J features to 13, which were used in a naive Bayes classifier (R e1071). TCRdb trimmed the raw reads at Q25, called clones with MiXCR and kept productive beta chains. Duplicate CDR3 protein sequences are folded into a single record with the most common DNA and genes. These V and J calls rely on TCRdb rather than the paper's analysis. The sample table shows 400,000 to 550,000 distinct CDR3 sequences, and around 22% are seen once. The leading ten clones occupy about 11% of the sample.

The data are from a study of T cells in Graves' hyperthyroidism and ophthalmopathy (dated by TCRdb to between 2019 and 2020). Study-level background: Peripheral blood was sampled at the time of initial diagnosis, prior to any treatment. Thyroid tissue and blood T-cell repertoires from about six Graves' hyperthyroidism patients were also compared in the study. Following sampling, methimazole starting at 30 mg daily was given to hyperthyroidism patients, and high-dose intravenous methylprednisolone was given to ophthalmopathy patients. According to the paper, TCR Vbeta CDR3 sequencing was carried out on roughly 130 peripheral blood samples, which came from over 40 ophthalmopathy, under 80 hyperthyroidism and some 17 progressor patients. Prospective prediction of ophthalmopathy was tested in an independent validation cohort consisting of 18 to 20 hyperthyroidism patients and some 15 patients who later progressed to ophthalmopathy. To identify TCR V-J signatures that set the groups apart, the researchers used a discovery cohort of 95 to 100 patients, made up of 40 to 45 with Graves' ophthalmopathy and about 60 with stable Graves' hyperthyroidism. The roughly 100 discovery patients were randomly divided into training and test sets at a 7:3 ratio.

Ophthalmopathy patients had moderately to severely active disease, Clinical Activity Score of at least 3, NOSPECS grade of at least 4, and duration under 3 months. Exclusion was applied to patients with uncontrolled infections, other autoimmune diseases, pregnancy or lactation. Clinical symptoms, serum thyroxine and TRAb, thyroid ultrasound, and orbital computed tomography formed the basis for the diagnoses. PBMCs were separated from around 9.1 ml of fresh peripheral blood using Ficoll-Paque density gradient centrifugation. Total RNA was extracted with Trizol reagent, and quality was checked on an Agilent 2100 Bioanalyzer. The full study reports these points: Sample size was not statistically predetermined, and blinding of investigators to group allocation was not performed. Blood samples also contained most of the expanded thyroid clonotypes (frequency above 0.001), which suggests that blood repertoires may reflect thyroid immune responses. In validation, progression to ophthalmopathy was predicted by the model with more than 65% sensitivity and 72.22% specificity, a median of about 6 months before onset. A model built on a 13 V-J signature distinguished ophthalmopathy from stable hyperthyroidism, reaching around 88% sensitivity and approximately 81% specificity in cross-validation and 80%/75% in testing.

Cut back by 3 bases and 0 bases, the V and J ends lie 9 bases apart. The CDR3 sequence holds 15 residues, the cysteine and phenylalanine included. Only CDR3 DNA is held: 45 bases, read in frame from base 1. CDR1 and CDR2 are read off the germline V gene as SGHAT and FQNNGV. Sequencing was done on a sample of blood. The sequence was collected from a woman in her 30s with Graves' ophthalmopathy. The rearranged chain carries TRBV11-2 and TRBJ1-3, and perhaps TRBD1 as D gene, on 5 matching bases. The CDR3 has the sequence CASSFTDSSGNTIYF. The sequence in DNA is TGTGCCAGCAGCTTTACCGACAGCTCTGGAAACACCATATATTTT.